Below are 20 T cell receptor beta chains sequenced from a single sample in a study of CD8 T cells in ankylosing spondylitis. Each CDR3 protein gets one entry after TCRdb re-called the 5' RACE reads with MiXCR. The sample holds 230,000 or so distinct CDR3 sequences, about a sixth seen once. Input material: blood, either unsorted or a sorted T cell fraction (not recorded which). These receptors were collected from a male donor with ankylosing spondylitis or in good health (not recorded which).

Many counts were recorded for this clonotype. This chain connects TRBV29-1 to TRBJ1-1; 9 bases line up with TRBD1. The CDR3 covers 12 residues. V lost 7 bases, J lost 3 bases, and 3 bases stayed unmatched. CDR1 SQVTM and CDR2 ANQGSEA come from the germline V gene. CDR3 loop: CSGGQGDTEAFF. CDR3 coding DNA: TGCAGCGGGGGACAGGGCGACACTGAAGCTTTCTTT.

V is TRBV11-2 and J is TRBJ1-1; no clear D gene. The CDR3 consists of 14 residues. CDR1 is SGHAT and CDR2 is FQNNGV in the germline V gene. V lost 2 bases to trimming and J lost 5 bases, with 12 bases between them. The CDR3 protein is CASSLINYPTEAFF. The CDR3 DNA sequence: TGTGCCAGCAGCTTAATCAACTATCCAACTGAAGCTTTCTTT.

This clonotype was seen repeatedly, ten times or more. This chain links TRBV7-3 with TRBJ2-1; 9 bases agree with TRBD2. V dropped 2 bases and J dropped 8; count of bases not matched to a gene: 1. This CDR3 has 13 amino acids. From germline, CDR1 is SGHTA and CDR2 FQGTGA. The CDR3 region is CASSLGLAYEQFF. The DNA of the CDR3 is TGTGCCAGCAGCTTAGGACTAGCGTATGAGCAGTTCTTC.

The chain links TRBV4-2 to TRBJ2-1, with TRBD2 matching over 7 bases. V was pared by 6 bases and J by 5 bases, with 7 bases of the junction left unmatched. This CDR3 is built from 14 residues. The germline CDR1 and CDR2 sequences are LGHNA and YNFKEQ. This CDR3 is CASRFWEGDNEQFF. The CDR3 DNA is TGTGCCAGCAGGTTTTGGGAGGGCGACAATGAGCAGTTCTTC.

In nucleotides, the CDR3 is TGCAGCGTTGAAGGAGGGGCTAGCTACACAGATACGCAGTATTTT. Its protein product is CSVEGGASYTDTQYF. The V and J genes are TRBV29-1 and TRBJ2-3; D may match TRBD1 or TRBD2 (5 bases each). V lost 1 base and J 2 bases, leaving 13 bases between the germline ends. Looked up from germline, CDR1 is SQVTM and CDR2 is ANQGSEA. The CDR3 extends over 15 amino acids.

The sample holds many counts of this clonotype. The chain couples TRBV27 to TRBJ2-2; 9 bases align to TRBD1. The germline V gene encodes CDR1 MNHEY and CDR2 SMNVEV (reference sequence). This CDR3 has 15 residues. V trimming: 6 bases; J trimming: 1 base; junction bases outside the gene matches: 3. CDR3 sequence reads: CASRTGQGNTGELFF. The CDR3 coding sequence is TGTGCCAGCAGGACGGGACAGGGGAACACCGGGGAGCTGTTTTTT.

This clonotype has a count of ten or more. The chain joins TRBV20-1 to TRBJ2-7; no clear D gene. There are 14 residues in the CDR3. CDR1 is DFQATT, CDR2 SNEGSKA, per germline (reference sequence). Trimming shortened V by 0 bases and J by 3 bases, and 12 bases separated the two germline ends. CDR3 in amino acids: CSARDRTRFYEQYF. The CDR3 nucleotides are TGCAGTGCTAGAGACAGGACCCGATTCTACGAGCAGTACTTC.

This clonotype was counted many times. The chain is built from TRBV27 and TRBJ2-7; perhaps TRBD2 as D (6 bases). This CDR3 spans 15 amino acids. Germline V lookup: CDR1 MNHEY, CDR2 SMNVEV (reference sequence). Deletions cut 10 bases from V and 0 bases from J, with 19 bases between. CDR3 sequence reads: CATALVSGSSYEQYF. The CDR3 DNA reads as TGTGCCACCGCACTCGTTAGCGGAAGCTCCTACGAGCAGTACTTC.

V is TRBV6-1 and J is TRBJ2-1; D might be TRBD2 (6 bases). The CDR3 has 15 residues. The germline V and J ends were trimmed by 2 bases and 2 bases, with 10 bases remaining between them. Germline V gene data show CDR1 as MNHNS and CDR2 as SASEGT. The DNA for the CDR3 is TGTGCCAGCAGTGAAAGCGCGGGACCCTACAATGAGCAGTTCTTC. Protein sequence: CASSESAGPYNEQFF.

CDR3 loop: CASSFQFSTDTQYF. Written as DNA, the CDR3 is TGTGCCAGCAGCTTCCAGTTTAGCACAGATACGCAGTATTTT. The chain links TRBV7-9 to TRBJ2-3; D unclear. Between the trimmed V and J ends, which lost 3 bases and 0 bases, there was a span of 7 bases. Germline CDR1 and CDR2: SEHNR and FQNEAQ (reference sequence). The CDR3 runs 14 residues.

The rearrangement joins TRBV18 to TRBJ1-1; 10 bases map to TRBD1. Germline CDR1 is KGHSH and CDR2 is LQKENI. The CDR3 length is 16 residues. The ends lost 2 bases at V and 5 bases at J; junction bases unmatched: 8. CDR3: CASSPGDRGGLTEAFF. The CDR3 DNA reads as TGTGCCAGCTCACCAGGGGACAGGGGAGGTTTGACTGAAGCTTTCTTT. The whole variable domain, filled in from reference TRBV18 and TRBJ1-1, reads NAGVMQNPRHLVRRRGQEARLRCSPMKGHSHVYWYRQLPEEGLKFMVYLQKENIIDESGMPKERFSAEFPKEGPSILRIQQVVRGDSAAYFCASSPGDRGGLTEAFFGQGTRLTVV.

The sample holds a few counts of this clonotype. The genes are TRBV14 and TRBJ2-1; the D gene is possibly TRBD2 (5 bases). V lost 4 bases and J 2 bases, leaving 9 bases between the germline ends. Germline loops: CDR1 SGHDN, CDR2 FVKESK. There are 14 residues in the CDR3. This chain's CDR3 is CASSLDYTYNEQFF. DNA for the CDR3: TGTGCCAGCAGCCTTGACTATACCTACAATGAGCAGTTCTTC.

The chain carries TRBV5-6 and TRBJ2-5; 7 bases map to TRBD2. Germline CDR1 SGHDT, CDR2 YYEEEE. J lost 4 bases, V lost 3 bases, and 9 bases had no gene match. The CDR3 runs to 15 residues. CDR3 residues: CASSSKAGLTETQYF. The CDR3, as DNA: TGTGCCAGCAGCTCTAAAGCGGGATTGACAGAGACCCAGTACTTC.

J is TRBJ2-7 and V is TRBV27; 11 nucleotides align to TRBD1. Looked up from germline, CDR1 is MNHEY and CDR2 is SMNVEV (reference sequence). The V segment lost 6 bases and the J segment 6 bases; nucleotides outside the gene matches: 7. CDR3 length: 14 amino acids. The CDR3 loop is CASRIGQGATEQYF. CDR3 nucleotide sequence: TGTGCCAGCAGAATAGGACAGGGGGCGACCGAGCAGTACTTC.

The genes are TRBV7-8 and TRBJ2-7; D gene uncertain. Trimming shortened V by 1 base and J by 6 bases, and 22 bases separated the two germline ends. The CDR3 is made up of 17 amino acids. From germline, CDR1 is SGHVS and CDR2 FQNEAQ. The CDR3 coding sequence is TGTGCCAGCAGCTTAGGGCGGTTGGCTAGTCTATCCCCCGAGCAGTACTTC. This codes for CASSLGRLASLSPEQYF.

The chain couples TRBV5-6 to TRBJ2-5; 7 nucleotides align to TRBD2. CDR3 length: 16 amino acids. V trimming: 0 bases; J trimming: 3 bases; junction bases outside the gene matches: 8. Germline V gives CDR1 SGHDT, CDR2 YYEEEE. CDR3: CASSLVFAGVEETQYF. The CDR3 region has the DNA TGTGCCAGCAGCTTGGTCTTCGCGGGAGTGGAAGAGACCCAGTACTTC.

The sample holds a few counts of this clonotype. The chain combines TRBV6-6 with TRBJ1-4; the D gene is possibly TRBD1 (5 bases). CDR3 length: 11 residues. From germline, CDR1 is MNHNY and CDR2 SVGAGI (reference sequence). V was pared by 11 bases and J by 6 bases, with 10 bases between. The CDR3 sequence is CAVGPDEKLFF. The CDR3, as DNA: TGTGCCGTGGGGCCGGATGAAAAACTGTTTTTT.

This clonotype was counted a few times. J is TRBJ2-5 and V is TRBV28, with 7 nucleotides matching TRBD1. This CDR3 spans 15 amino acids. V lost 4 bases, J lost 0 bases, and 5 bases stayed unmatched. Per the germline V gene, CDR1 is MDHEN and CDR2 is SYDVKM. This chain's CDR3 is CASSSRDRDQETQYF. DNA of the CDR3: TGTGCCAGCAGTTCAAGAGACAGGGACCAAGAGACCCAGTACTTC. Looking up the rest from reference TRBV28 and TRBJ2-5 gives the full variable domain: DVKVTQSSRYLVKRTGEKVFLECVQDMDHENMFWYRQDPGLGLRLIYFSYDVKMKEKGDIPEGYSVSREKKERFSLILESASTNQTSMYLCASSSRDRDQETQYFGPGTRLLVL.

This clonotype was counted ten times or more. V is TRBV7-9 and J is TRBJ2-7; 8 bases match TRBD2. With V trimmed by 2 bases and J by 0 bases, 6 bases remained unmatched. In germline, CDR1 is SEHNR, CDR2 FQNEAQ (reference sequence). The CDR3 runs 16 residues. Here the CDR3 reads CASSLSFGTSSYEQYF. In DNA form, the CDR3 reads TGTGCCAGCAGCTTATCTTTCGGGACTAGCTCCTACGAGCAGTACTTC.

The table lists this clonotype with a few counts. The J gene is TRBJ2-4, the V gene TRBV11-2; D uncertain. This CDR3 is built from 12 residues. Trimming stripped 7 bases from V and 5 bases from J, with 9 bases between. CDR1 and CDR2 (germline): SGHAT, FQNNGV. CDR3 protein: CASNHLENIQYF. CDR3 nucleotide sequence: TGTGCCAGCAACCACCTCGAAAACATTCAGTACTTC.